Following are 25 T cell receptor beta chains from one sample sequenced in a study of T cell responses to AZD1222 COVID-19 vaccine. Some clones are missing from TCRdb's copy, which holds only in-frame ones; the method was immunoSEQ multiplex PCR. This sample carries about 140,000 clones, around nine tenths of them seen once, and the ten largest clones take about 3.5%. The specimen comprised peripheral blood, sampled on day 0 of AZD1222 vaccination. These TCRs come from an adult in good health.

This clone has a single count. This chain joins TRBV19 and TRBJ1-5, with a possible D match to TRBD1 (6 bases). The CDR3 has 15 amino acids. The germline V gene encodes CDR1 LNHDA and CDR2 SQIVND (reference sequence). V was shortened by 8 bases and J by 5 bases, with 19 bases between the two germline ends. CDR3 coding DNA: TGTGCCAGTGACAGCTGGGGGGGGGCCTATCAGCCCCAGCATTTT. As protein: CASDSWGGAYQPQHF.

In this sample, this clone turned up once. This CDR3 is CASSRDRNEKLFF. The DNA of the CDR3 is TGTGCCAGCAGCCGGGACCGTAATGAAAAACTGTTTTTT. The chain carries TRBV5-4 and TRBJ1-4; a possible D gene is TRBD1 (5 bases). The CDR3 extends over 13 amino acids. The V gene lost 4 bases and the J gene lost 4 bases, with 8 bases spanning the gap. Germline-derived CDR1 and CDR2 are SGHNT and YYREEE (reference sequence).

The chain carries TRBV29-1 and TRBJ1-2; D perhaps matches TRBD1 (6 bases). Germline loops: CDR1 SQVTM, CDR2 ANQGSEA. The CDR3 runs 13 residues. V was shortened by 3 bases and J by 6 bases, with 14 bases between the two germline ends. This CDR3 reads CSVDIGGANGYTF. The CDR3 DNA sequence: TGCAGCGTTGATATAGGGGGGGCTAATGGCTACACCTTC.

V gene TRBV10-3 combines with J gene TRBJ1-6; 8 bases are a match to TRBD1. With 10 bases clipped from V and 6 bases from J, the junction kept 5 bases outside the gene matches. The CDR3 sequence is 13 residues long. CDR1 and CDR2 (germline): ENHRY, SYGVKD. The CDR3 protein is CATSDRANSPLHF. The CDR3 DNA reads as TGTGCCACGTCGGACAGGGCTAATTCACCCCTCCACTTT.

V usage is TRBV7-9 and J usage is TRBJ2-7; D gene ambiguous. V lost 6 bases and J lost 5, with 14 bases in between. This CDR3 is 13 amino acids long. Germline assignment: CDR1 SEHNR and CDR2 FQNEAQ (reference sequence). The CDR3 nucleotides are TGTGCCAGCAGTTCAAGTTTGGGCGACGAGCAGTACTTC. Translated, it gives CASSSSLGDEQYF.

The chain combines TRBV6-6 with TRBJ1-2; 8 nucleotides line up with TRBD1. Trimming cost V 5 bases and J 5 bases; bases outside gene matches: 7. Germline V gives CDR1 MNHNY, CDR2 SVGAGI (reference sequence). The CDR3 extends over 14 amino acids. This chain's CDR3 is CASSKQGVEYGYTF. In DNA, the CDR3 is TGTGCCAGCAGTAAACAGGGGGTAGAGTATGGCTACACCTTC.

V is TRBV5-4 and J is TRBJ1-2, with TRBD1 as a possible D gene (5 bases). This CDR3 contains 12 residues. V shed 0 bases and J shed 8 bases, with 8 bases lying between them. Germline assignment: CDR1 SGHNT and CDR2 YYREEE (reference sequence). CDR3 DNA sequence: TGTGCCAGCAGCTTGGCTGGGGACGGCTACACCTTC. Translated, it gives CASSLAGDGYTF.

V gene TRBV7-2 combines with J gene TRBJ2-2; D is undetermined. This CDR3 contains 18 residues. V lost 2 bases and J 1 base, leaving 17 bases between the germline ends. Germline values: CDR1 SGHTA, CDR2 FQGNSA. CDR3: CASSLLGPNSQNTGELFF. CDR3 nucleotides: TGTGCCAGCAGCTTACTAGGACCCAACAGCCAGAACACCGGGGAGCTGTTTTTT.

The chain recombines TRBV7-7 with TRBJ1-1; D ambiguous. The V gene's germline CDR1 is SSHAT and CDR2 FNYEAQ (reference sequence). The CDR3 covers 13 residues. V was pared by 1 base and J by 0 bases, with 3 bases between. The CDR3 spells CASSLEVNTEAFF. The CDR3 bases are TGTGCCAGCAGCTTAGAGGTGAACACTGAAGCTTTCTTT.

This clone was observed a few times. This chain links TRBV12-3 or TRBV12-4 with TRBJ1-2; D is unclear. Trimming removed 3 bases at V and 4 bases at J, with 6 bases between. The length of the CDR3 is 12 residues. This chain's CDR3 is CASSFPGYGYTF. In DNA, the CDR3 is TGTGCCAGCAGTTTTCCCGGCTATGGCTACACCTTC.

The gene calls are TRBV19 and TRBJ2-1; D unclear. V gave up 3 bases and J gave up 10 bases, with 16 bases separating them. The germline V gene encodes CDR1 LNHDA and CDR2 SQIVND (reference sequence). This CDR3 is built from 14 residues. CDR3 residues: CASSITPSSHEQFF. Written as DNA, the CDR3 is TGTGCCAGTAGTATCACCCCTTCAAGCCACGAGCAGTTCTTC.

This chain uses TRBV7-9 with TRBJ1-3; the D gene is possibly TRBD1 (5 bases). V was cut by 5 bases and J by 4 bases, with 15 bases left in between. Germline V gene sequence: CDR1 SEHNR, CDR2 FQNEAQ (reference sequence). The CDR3 covers 15 residues. The CDR3 DNA is TGTGCCAGCAGCCCGAGCAGGGTTTCCGGAAACACCATATATTTT. It specifies CASSPSRVSGNTIYF.

This rearrangement joins TRBV11-2 to TRBJ2-4, with D perhaps being TRBD1 or TRBD2 (5 bases each). This CDR3 has 15 amino acids. Trimming took 1 base from V and 6 from J, leaving 13 bases between them. Germline assignment: CDR1 SGHAT and CDR2 FQNNGV. The CDR3 sequence: CASSLVKGRGNIQYF. The CDR3 DNA follows: TGTGCCAGCAGCTTAGTGAAGGGACGGGGAAACATTCAGTACTTC. The full variable domain, rest sourced from reference TRBV11-2 and TRBJ2-4, is EAGVAQSPRYKIIEKRQSVAFWCNPISGHATLYWYQQILGQGPKLLIQFQNNGVVDDSQLPKDRFSAERLKGVDSTLKIQPAKLEDSAVYLCASSLVKGRGNIQYFGAGTRLSVL.

This chain links TRBV6-4 with TRBJ2-1, with 7 bases that match TRBD2. From germline, CDR1 is MRHNA and CDR2 SNTAGT. This CDR3 has 16 amino acids. The J segment lost 5 bases and the V segment lost 0 bases, leaving 7 bases of the junction unmatched. The CDR3 loop reads CASSDSGGGFDNEQFF. DNA of the CDR3: TGTGCCAGCAGTGACTCGGGCGGGGGATTCGACAATGAGCAGTTCTTC.

This clone was picked up one time. The rearrangement uses TRBV20-1 and TRBJ1-2, with unresolved D. The V and J ends lost 0 bases and 6 bases respectively, with 5 bases between them. CDR3 length: 11 amino acids. Germline V gene lookup returns CDR1 DFQATT and CDR2 SNEGSKA (reference sequence). CDR3 sequence reads: CSARDLDGYTF. CDR3 in DNA: TGCAGTGCTAGAGATCTCGATGGCTACACCTTC.

In this sample, this clone turned up a few times. The chain is built from TRBV18 and TRBJ2-6; the match to TRBD2 covers 11 bases. The germline gives CDR1 KGHSH, CDR2 LQKENI. V trimming: 0 bases; J trimming: 2 bases; junction bases outside the gene matches: 6. The length of the CDR3 is 19 residues. CDR3 in DNA: TGTGCCAGCTCACCACCACTAGCGGGGGCCCGCCCTGGGGCCAACGTCCTGACTTTC. It specifies CASSPPLAGARPGANVLTF.

On this clone: Other DNA sequences of this sample code for an identical CDR3. The rearrangement joins TRBV15 to TRBJ1-3; 11 nucleotides align to TRBD1. Germline V gives CDR1 LNHNV, CDR2 YYDKDF (reference sequence). J gave up 1 base and V 3 bases, and 2 bases lay outside the gene matches. The CDR3 length is 16 residues. The CDR3 protein is CATSRDRGPSGNTIYF. DNA of the CDR3: TGTGCCACCAGCAGGGACAGGGGGCCGTCTGGAAACACCATATATTTT. Using reference TRBV15 and TRBJ1-3 for the parts outside the CDR3, the full variable domain is DAMVIQNPRYQVTQFGKPVTLSCSQTLNHNVMYWYQQKSSQAPKLLFHYYDKDFNNEADTPDNFQSRRPNTSFCFLDIRSPGLGDTAMYLCATSRDRGPSGNTIYFGEGSWLTVV.

This clone was seen a single time. This chain uses TRBV20-1 with TRBJ2-3, with D unresolved. CDR1 DFQATT and CDR2 SNEGSKA come from the germline V gene (reference sequence). The CDR3 spans 11 residues. V gave up 3 bases and J gave up 10 bases, with 11 bases separating them. CDR3 residues: CSARVGGAQYF. The CDR3, as DNA: TGCAGTGCTAGGGTCGGTGGGGCGCAGTATTTT.

This chain joins TRBV25-1 and TRBJ2-2; 12 nucleotides align to TRBD2. Germline CDR1 is MGHDK and CDR2 is SYGVNS. Trimming cost V 8 bases and J 6 bases; bases outside gene matches: 7. The CDR3 has 15 residues. The CDR3 is CASGRLAGVPGELFF. CDR3 coding DNA: TGTGCCAGCGGTAGACTAGCGGGAGTCCCCGGGGAGCTGTTTTTT.

The V gene is TRBV7-9, the J gene TRBJ2-2; D is possibly TRBD2 (5 bases). Germline CDR1 reads SEHNR; CDR2 reads FQNEAQ (reference sequence). This CDR3 is built from 15 residues. The V gene lost 5 bases and the J gene lost 5 bases, with 15 bases spanning the gap. As DNA, the CDR3 is TGTGCCAGCAGCCCCCGCAGAGGGAGAACCGGGGAGCTGTTTTTT. It is translated as CASSPRRGRTGELFF.

This chain's CDR3 is CASWGTDSNEKLFF. DNA of the CDR3: TGTGCCAGCTGGGGGACTGACTCTAATGAAAAACTGTTTTTT. This chain connects TRBV2 to TRBJ1-4, with D perhaps matching TRBD1 (5 bases). The length of the CDR3 is 14 residues. V was shortened by 8 bases and J by 3 bases, with 13 bases between the two germline ends. The V gene's germline CDR1 is SNHLY and CDR2 FYNNEI.

This clone was detected only once. V is TRBV5-4 and J is TRBJ2-7, with 11 bases lining up with TRBD2. Germline CDR1 SGHNT, CDR2 YYREEE (reference sequence). This CDR3 has 15 residues. V was clipped by 4 bases and J by 0 bases; unmatched bases: 3. CDR3 loop: CASSRTSGSSYEQYF. In nucleotides, the CDR3 is TGTGCCAGCAGCAGAACTAGCGGGAGCTCCTACGAGCAGTACTTC.

This chain uses TRBV7-4 with TRBJ1-2, with D tentatively TRBD1 (6 bases). V lost 0 bases to trimming and J lost 4 bases, with 18 bases between them. CDR1 is SGHVT, CDR2 SQSDAQ, per germline. The CDR3 runs to 17 residues. The CDR3 is CASSLAVGPWTVYGYTF. In DNA, the CDR3 is TGTGCCAGCAGCTTAGCGGTAGGTCCGTGGACAGTCTATGGCTACACCTTC.

The J gene is TRBJ2-3, the V gene TRBV3-1 (or the pseudogene TRBV3-2); 9 positions agree with TRBD2. The J segment lost 4 bases and the V segment lost 4 bases, leaving 12 bases of the junction unmatched. Germline CDR1 is LGHDT and CDR2 is YNNKEL (reference sequence). The CDR3 covers 17 residues. The CDR3 DNA follows: TGTGCCAGCAGCCGGCCCTTGGGGCTAGCGGGACCAGATACGCAGTATTTT. It encodes CASSRPLGLAGPDTQYF.

This clone came up once. This CDR3 reads CASSLEGGQPQHF. DNA for the CDR3: TGTGCCAGCAGCTTAGAAGGGGGTCAGCCCCAGCATTTT. The gene calls are TRBV7-2 and TRBJ1-5; possible D gene TRBD1, 6 bases. V lost 1 base to trimming and J lost 6 bases, with 7 bases between them. Germline V CDR1 and CDR2: SGHTA, FQGNSA. The CDR3 is 13 amino acids.